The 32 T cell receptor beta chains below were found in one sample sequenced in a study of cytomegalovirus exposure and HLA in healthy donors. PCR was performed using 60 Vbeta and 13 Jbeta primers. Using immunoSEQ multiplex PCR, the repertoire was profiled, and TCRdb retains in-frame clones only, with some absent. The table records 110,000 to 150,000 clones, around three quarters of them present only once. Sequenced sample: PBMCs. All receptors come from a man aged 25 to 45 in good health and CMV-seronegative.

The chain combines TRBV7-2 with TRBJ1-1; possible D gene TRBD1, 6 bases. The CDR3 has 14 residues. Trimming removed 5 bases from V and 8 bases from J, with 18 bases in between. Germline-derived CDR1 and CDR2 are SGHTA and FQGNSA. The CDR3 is CASSPGGYTGEAFF. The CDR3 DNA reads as TGTGCCAGCAGCCCTGGGGGATATACAGGGGAAGCTTTCTTT.

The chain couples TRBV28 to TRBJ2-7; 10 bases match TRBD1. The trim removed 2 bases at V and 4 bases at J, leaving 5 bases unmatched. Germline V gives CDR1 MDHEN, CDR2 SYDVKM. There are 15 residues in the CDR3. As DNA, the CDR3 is TGTGCCAGCAGTTTAGCCGGGACAGGGGCTTACGAGCAGTACTTC. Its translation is CASSLAGTGAYEQYF. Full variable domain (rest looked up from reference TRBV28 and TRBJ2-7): DVKVTQSSRYLVKRTGEKVFLECVQDMDHENMFWYRQDPGLGLRLIYFSYDVKMKEKGDIPEGYSVSREKKERFSLILESASTNQTSMYLCASSLAGTGAYEQYFGPGTRLTVT.

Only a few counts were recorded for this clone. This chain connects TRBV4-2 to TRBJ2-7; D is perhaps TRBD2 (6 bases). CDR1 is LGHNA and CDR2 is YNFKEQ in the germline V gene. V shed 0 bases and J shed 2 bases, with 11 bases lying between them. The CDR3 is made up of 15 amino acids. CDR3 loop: CASSQDEGGAYEQYF. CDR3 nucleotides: TGTGCCAGCAGCCAAGATGAGGGCGGGGCCTACGAGCAGTACTTC.

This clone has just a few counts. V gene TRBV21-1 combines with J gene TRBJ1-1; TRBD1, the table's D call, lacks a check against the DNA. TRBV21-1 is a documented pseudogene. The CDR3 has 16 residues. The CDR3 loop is CASSTPGQGMNTEAFF. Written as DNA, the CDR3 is TGTGCCAGCAGCACGCCCGGACAGGGAATGAACACTGAAGCTTTCTTT.

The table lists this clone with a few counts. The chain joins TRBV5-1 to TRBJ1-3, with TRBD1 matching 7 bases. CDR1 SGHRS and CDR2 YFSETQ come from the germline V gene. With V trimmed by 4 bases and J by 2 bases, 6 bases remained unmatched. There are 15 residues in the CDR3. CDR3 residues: CASSLSGGTGNTIYF. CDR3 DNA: TGCGCCAGCAGCCTATCAGGGGGGACTGGAAACACCATATATTTT.

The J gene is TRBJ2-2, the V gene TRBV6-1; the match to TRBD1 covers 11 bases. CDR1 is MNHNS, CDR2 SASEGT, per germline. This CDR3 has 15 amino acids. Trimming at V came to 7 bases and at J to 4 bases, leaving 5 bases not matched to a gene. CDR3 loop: CASIGQGAGTGELFF. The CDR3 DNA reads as TGTGCCAGCATAGGACAGGGGGCGGGCACCGGGGAGCTGTTTTTT.

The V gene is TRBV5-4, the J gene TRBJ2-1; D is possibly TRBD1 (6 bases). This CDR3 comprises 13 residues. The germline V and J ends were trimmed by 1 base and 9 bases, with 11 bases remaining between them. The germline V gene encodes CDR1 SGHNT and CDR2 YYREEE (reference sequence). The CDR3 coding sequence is TGTGCCAGCAGCTTGAACAGGGACGGTGAGCAGTTCTTC. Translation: CASSLNRDGEQFF.

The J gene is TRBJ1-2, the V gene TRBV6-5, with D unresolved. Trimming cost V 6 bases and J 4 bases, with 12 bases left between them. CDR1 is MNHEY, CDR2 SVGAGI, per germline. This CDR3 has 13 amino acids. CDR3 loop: CASSPQVRYGYTF. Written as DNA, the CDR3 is TGTGCCAGCAGCCCCCAGGTCCGCTATGGCTACACCTTC.

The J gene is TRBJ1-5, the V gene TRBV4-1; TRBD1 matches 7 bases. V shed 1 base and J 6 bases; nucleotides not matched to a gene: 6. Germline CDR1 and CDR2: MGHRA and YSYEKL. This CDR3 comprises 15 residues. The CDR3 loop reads CASSQVWRGPQPQHF. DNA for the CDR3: TGCGCCAGCAGCCAAGTTTGGAGGGGGCCTCAGCCCCAGCATTTT.

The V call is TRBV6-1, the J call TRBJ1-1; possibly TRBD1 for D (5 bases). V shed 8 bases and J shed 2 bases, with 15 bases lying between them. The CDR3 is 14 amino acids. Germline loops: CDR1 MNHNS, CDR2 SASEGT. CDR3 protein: CASGVSGPNTEAFF. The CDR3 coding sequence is TGTGCCAGCGGAGTGTCAGGGCCAAACACTGAAGCTTTCTTT.

CDR3 in amino acids: CASSQGGGDRFSSYEQYF. The CDR3 DNA follows: TGTGCCAGCAGCCAAGGAGGAGGGGACAGGTTTTCCTCCTACGAGCAGTACTTC. This rearrangement joins TRBV4-2 to TRBJ2-7, with TRBD1 matching 8 bases. Looked up from germline, CDR1 is LGHNA and CDR2 is YNFKEQ. This CDR3 contains 18 residues. Trimming cost V 1 base and J 0 bases; bases outside gene matches: 11.

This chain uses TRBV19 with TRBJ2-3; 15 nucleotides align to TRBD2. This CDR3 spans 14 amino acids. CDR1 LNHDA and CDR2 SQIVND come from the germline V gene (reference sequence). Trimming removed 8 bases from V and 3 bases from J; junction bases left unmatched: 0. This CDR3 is CASGLAGGTDTQYF. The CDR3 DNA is TGTGCCAGTGGACTAGCGGGAGGGACAGATACGCAGTATTTT.

The CDR3 DNA sequence: TGTGCCAGCTCACCACCCATTGGGCAGGAACGCTCTGGAAACACCATATATTTT. Translating gives CASSPPIGQERSGNTIYF. This chain joins TRBV18 and TRBJ1-3; D not certain. The V end was cut by 0 bases, the J end by 0 bases, with 15 bases between. The length of the CDR3 is 18 residues. CDR1 and CDR2 (germline): KGHSH, LQKENI.

CDR3 in amino acids: CASSPSSYNEQFF. DNA for the CDR3: TGTGCCAGCAGCCCTAGCTCCTACAATGAGCAGTTCTTC. The V call is TRBV7-9, the J call TRBJ2-1; D uncertain. V lost 5 bases and J 0 bases, leaving 5 bases between the germline ends. Germline V CDR1 and CDR2: SEHNR, FQNEAQ (reference sequence). The CDR3 contains 13 residues.

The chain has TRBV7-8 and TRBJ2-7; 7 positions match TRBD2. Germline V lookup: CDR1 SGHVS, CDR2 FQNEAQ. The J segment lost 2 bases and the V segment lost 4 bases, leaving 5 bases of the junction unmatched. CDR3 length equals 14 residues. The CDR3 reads CASSWGGSAYEQYF. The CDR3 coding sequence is TGTGCCAGCAGCTGGGGCGGGAGCGCCTACGAGCAGTACTTC.

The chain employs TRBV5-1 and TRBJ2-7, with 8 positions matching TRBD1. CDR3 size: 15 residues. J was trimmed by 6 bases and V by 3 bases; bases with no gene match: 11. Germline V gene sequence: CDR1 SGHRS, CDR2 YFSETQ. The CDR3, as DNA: TGCGCCAGCAGCTCCGGGACAGGCGCGTATCTCGAGCAGTACTTC. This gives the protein CASSSGTGAYLEQYF. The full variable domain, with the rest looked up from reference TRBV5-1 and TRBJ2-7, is KAGVTQTPRYLIKTRGQQVTLSCSPISGHRSVSWYQQTPGQGLQFLFEYFSETQRNKGNFPGRFSGRQFSNSRSEMNVSTLELGDSALYLCASSSGTGAYLEQYFGPGTRLTVT.

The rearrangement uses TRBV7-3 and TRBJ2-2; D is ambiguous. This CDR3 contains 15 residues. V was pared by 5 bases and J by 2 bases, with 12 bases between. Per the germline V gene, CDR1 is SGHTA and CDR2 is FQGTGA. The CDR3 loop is CASSPRRSNTGELFF. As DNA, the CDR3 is TGTGCCAGCAGCCCACGGAGAAGCAACACCGGGGAGCTGTTTTTT.

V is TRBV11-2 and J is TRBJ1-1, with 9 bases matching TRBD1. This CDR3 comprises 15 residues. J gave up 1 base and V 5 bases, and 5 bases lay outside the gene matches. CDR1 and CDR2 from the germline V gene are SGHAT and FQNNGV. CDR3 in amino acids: CASSPRGQGNTEAFF. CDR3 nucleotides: TGTGCCAGCAGCCCCCGGGGACAGGGGAACACTGAAGCTTTCTTT.

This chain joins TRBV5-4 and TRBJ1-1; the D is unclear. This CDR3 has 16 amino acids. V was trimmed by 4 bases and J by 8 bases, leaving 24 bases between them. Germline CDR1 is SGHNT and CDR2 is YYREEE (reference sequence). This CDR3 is CASSPSSDNPFIEAFF. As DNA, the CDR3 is TGTGCCAGCAGCCCATCCAGTGACAATCCTTTTATAGAAGCTTTCTTT.

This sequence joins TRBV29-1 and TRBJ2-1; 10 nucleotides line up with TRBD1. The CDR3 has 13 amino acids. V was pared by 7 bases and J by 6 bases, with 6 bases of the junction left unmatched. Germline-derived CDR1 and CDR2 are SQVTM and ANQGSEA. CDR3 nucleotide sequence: TGCAGCGCTGAGAGGGACAGGGGCAATGAGCAGTTCTTC. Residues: CSAERDRGNEQFF.

The CDR3 is CASSYRGHLNTEAFF. DNA for the CDR3: TGTGCCAGCAGTTACAGGGGACATCTGAACACTGAAGCTTTCTTT. This rearrangement joins TRBV6-5 to TRBJ1-1, with D perhaps TRBD1 (6 bases). The CDR3 totals 15 residues. The V end was cut by 2 bases, the J end by 0 bases, with 10 bases between. Germline CDR1 is MNHEY and CDR2 is SVGAGI.

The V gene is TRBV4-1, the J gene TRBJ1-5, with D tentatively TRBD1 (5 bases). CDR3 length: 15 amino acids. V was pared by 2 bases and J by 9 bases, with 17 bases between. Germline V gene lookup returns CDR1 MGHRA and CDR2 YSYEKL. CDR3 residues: CASSQTGTLKLPQHF. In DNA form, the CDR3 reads TGCGCCAGCAGCCAAACTGGGACTTTGAAGCTGCCCCAGCATTTT.

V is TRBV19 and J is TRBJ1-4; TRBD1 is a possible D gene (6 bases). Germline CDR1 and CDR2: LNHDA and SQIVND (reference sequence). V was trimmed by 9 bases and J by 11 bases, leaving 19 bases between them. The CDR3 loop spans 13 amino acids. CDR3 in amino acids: CASAGGHNGKLFF. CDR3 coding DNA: TGTGCCAGCGCCGGGGGGCACAATGGGAAACTGTTTTTT.

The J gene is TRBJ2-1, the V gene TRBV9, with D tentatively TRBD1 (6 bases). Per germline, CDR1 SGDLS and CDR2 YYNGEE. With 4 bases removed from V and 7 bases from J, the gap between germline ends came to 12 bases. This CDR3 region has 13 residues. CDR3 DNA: TGTGCCAGCAGCCCGCAGGGGCGGAATGAGCAGTTCTTC. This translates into CASSPQGRNEQFF.

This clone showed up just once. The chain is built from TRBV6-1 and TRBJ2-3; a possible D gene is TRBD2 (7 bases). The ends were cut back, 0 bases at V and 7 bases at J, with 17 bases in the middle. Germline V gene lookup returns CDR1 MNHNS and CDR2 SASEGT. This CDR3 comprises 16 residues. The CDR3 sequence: CASSEAGGAVGYTQYF. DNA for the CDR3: TGTGCCAGCAGTGAAGCGGGGGGGGCGGTTGGGTATACGCAGTATTTT.

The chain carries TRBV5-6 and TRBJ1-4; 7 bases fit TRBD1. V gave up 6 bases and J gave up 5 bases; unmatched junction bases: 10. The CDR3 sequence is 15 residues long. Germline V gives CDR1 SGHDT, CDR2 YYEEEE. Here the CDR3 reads CASNSRGLENEKLFF. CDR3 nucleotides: TGTGCCAGCAACTCGAGGGGGCTCGAGAATGAAAAACTGTTTTTT.

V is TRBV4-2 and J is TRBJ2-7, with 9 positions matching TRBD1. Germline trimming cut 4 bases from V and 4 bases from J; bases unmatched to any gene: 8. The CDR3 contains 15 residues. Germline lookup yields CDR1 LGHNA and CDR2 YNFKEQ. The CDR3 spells CASSPTGTGIYEQYF. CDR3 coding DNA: TGTGCCAGCAGCCCGACCGGGACAGGGATATACGAGCAGTACTTC.

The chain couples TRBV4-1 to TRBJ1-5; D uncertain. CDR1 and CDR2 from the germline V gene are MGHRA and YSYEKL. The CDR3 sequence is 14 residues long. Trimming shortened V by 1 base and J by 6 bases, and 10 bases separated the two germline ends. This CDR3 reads CASSQVGGFQPQHF. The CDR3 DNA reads TGCGCCAGCAGCCAAGTGGGAGGGTTTCAGCCCCAGCATTTT.

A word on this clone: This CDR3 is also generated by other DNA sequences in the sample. As DNA, the CDR3 is TGTGCCAGTCAGTCAACCTCCAGGGAGGATGAGCAGTTCTTC. Its protein is CASQSTSREDEQFF. V usage is TRBV18 and J usage is TRBJ2-1, with D perhaps TRBD2 (6 bases). Trimming cost V 9 bases and J 8 bases, with 20 bases left between them. Germline V gene data show CDR1 as KGHSH and CDR2 as LQKENI. The CDR3 extends over 14 amino acids.

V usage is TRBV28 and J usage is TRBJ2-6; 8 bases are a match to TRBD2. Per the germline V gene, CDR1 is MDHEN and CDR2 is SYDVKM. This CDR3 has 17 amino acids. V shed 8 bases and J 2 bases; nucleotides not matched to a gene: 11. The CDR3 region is CASGPGGGAAGANVLTF. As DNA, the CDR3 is TGTGCCAGCGGCCCCGGGGGGGGCGCGGCTGGGGCCAACGTCCTGACTTTC.

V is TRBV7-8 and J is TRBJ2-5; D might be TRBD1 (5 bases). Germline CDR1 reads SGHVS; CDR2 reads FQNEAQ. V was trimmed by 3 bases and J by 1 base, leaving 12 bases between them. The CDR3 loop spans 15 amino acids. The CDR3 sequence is CASSFLTVSQETQYF. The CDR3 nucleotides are TGTGCCAGCAGCTTTTTGACAGTCTCCCAAGAGACCCAGTACTTC. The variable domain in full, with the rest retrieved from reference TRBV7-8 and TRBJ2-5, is GAGVSQSPRYKVAKRGQDVALRCDPISGHVSLFWYQQALGQGPEFLTYFQNEAQLDKSGLPSDRFFAERPEGSVSTLKIQRTQQEDSAVYLCASSFLTVSQETQYFGPGTRLLVL.

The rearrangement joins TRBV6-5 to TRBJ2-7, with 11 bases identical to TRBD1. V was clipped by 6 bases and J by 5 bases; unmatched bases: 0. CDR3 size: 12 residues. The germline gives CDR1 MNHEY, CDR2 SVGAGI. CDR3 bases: TGTGCCAGCAGGGGACAGGGGGACGAGCAGTACTTC. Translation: CASRGQGDEQYF.